The rows below give T cell receptor beta chains drawn from one sample of a study of identical twins. From the 5' RACE reads, TCRdb called clonotypes with MiXCR, one entry per CDR3 protein. The table lists about 250,000 distinct CDR3 sequences, approximately 8.3% of them singletons, with around 3% in the top ten. The data also belong to a second study, concerning yellow fever vaccine responses in identical twins.

The sample comprised CD8+ T cells sorted from blood. Receptors were obtained from a woman between 18 and 29 years old in good health. The CDR3 runs from the conserved cysteine through the conserved F or W. The D gene is left open where the match is weak. The size field is filled for only some rows; it gives once, few, many or a size class.

abundance,j_gene,d_gene,v_gene,CDR3nt,CDR3aa
.,TRBJ2-7,.,TRBV4-3,TGCGCCAGCAGCCAAGAAGACAGGACGTCCTACGAGCAGTACTTC,CASSQEDRTSYEQYF
few,TRBJ2-7,.,TRBV6-2/TRBV6-3,TGTGCCAGCAGTTACCGAGCCGAGCAGTACTTC,CASSYRAEQYF
few,TRBJ2-1,.,TRBV19,TGTGCCAGTACCCTTACCTCGACTGTGACGGAGCAGTTCTTC,CASTLTSTVTEQFF
.,TRBJ2-5,.,TRBV27,TGTGCCAGCAGTCCCCTCCAGGTGGTCACGGAGACCCAGTACTTC,CASSPLQVVTETQYF
few,TRBJ2-3,.,TRBV6-5,TGTGCCAGCAGTTACTTTTGGGGGCTCGCTCTACAAGATACGCAGTATTTT,CASSYFWGLALQDTQYF
.,TRBJ2-5,.,TRBV12-3/TRBV12-4,TGTGCCAGCAGTCCCTCCAGCGGCCAAGAGACCCAGTACTTC,CASSPSSGQETQYF
.,TRBJ2-5,.,TRBV24-1,TGTGCCACCAGTGACCCGGGCCAAAGAGAAGAGACCCAGTACTTC,CATSDPGQREETQYF
few,TRBJ2-1,.,TRBV10-3,TGTGCCATCAGTGAGTATGAGGGAGAGCAGTTCTTC,CAISEYEGEQFF
few,TRBJ1-2,.,TRBV6-5,TGTGCCAGCAGTTCGACTCCCTCGGATATCTATGGCTACACCTTC,CASSSTPSDIYGYTF
.,TRBJ2-5,TRBD2,TRBV7-9,TGTGCCAGCAGCCCCCGGACTAGCGGGGCCGCTATTGGGACCCAGTACTTC,CASSPRTSGAAIGTQYF
many,TRBJ1-1,TRBD1,TRBV29-1,TGCAGCATTTTCGGACAGGGCGCTGAAGCTTTCTTT,CSIFGQGAEAFF
.,TRBJ2-7,.,TRBV20-1,TGCAGTGCTTTTGGATTCGAACGGACCTACGAGCAGTACTTC,CSAFGFERTYEQYF
few,TRBJ2-7,.,TRBV20-1,TGCAGTGCTACGCCTATTTCCTACGAGCAGTACTTC,CSATPISYEQYF
few,TRBJ1-3,.,TRBV10-3,TGTGCCATCAGTCCACCGGACTGGGGCTCTGGAAACACCATATATTTT,CAISPPDWGSGNTIYF
few,TRBJ2-7,.,TRBV11-2,TGTGCCAGCATAGGGTCGTTTTCCTACGAGCAGTACTTC,CASIGSFSYEQYF
few,TRBJ2-3,TRBD2,TRBV6-5,TGTGCCAGCAGTTACTCGACTAGCGGATACACAGATACGCAGTATTTT,CASSYSTSGYTDTQYF
.,TRBJ2-1,TRBD1,TRBV11-2,TGTGCCAGCAGCGACGGACAGGTAACCGACAATGAGCAGTTCTTC,CASSDGQVTDNEQFF
many,TRBJ2-7,.,TRBV12-3/TRBV12-4,TGTGCCAGCAGTTTCGCCGGGGACACCAACTACGAGCAGTACTTC,CASSFAGDTNYEQYF
.,TRBJ2-7,.,TRBV29-1,TGCAGCGTTAACTCCGGGCCGACGATCTACGAGCAGTACTTC,CSVNSGPTIYEQYF
.,TRBJ1-2,.,TRBV6-1,TGTGCCAGCAGTGACCGCGGACAGAACTATGGCTACACCTTC,CASSDRGQNYGYTF
many,TRBJ2-1,.,TRBV5-1,TGCGCCAGCAGCTCGGACGTAATCCAGAGCTCCTACAATGAGCAGTTCTTC,CASSSDVIQSSYNEQFF
.,TRBJ2-2,.,TRBV6-1,TGTGCCAGCACCCCAAGGGGGGGGCCGAACACCGGGGAGCTGTTTTTT,CASTPRGGPNTGELFF
.,TRBJ1-6,.,TRBV7-6,TGTGCCAGCAGCTTAGATGAGGGATGGGGCTCACCCCTCCACTTT,CASSLDEGWGSPLHF
few,TRBJ2-1,.,TRBV4-1,TGCGCCAGCAGCTATGACCCCGAGAATGAGCAGTTCTTC,CASSYDPENEQFF
many,TRBJ2-5,TRBD1,TRBV7-9,TGTGCCAGCAGCTTGGACAGGGGTATTGGTATGGACTTC,CASSLDRGIGMDF
few,TRBJ1-2,.,TRBV5-1,TGCGCCAGCAGCTTGGACCTAAATGGCTACACCTTC,CASSLDLNGYTF
few,TRBJ2-1,.,TRBV18,TGTGCCAGCTCACCACCTAGCGGCCTCTACAATGAGCAGTTCTTC,CASSPPSGLYNEQFF
few,TRBJ2-1,TRBD2,TRBV20-1,TGCAGTGCTAGAGATGTCCAAGCGGGGTATCTCAATGAGCAGTTCTTC,CSARDVQAGYLNEQFF
.,TRBJ2-7,TRBD2,TRBV7-2,TGTGCCAGCAGCGCCCGGACTAGCGGGGCAAGCTCCTACGAGCAGTACTTC,CASSARTSGASSYEQYF
few,TRBJ1-4,TRBD1,TRBV7-6,TGTGCCAGCAGCTTACGTGGGGGACAGCTTATTGAAAAACTGTTTTTT,CASSLRGGQLIEKLFF
many,TRBJ2-3,.,TRBV7-8,TGTGCCAGCAGCTTAACGGTAGATACGCAGTATTTT,CASSLTVDTQYF
few,TRBJ2-3,.,TRBV29-1,TGCAGCGTTGAAGCAGGGGCTTGGTTCCCAGATACGCAGTATTTT,CSVEAGAWFPDTQYF
many,TRBJ2-3,.,TRBV11-2,TGTGCCAGCAGCTTAGTATTTCTAGCGACACACGATACGCAGTATTTT,CASSLVFLATHDTQYF
few,TRBJ2-3,TRBD1,TRBV7-9,TGTGCCAGCAGCTCCGGACAGGGGCCCACAGATACGCAGTATTTT,CASSSGQGPTDTQYF
.,TRBJ2-1,TRBD2,TRBV6-5,TGTGCCAGCGGGACTACCCACAATGAGCAGTTCTTC,CASGTTHNEQFF
few,TRBJ2-1,TRBD2,TRBV4-3,TGCGCCAGCAGCCAAGATGTGGCACGGGAGGGATATGAGCAGTTCTTC,CASSQDVAREGYEQFF
few,TRBJ2-1,.,TRBV27,TGTGCCAGCAGTTTACGGTTAGTAGCGTCCTACTCCTACAATGAGCAGTTCTTC,CASSLRLVASYSYNEQFF
few,TRBJ2-7,.,TRBV6-2/TRBV6-3,TGTGCCAGCAGTGGGGGGTTGAAGTCCGAGCAGTACTTC,CASSGGLKSEQYF
few,TRBJ2-7,.,TRBV6-1,TGTGCCAGCAGCCGAGATTGGGAGTCCACCGAGCAGTACTTC,CASSRDWESTEQYF
few,TRBJ2-1,TRBD2,TRBV20-1,TGCAGTGCTAGAGGTGCGCGGGAGGCTTACAATGAGCAGTTCTTC,CSARGAREAYNEQFF
.,TRBJ1-1,TRBD1,TRBV12-3/TRBV12-4,TGTGCCAGCAGTTCGACAGGGTACACTGAAGCTTTCTTT,CASSSTGYTEAFF
few,TRBJ1-2,TRBD1,TRBV27,TGTGCCAGCAGTCCAGCCAGGACAGGTTATGGCTACACCTTC,CASSPARTGYGYTF
few,TRBJ2-2,.,TRBV9,TGTCCACTTCCGCAGGACACCGGGGAGCTGTTTTTT,CPLPQDTGELFF
.,TRBJ2-7,TRBD2,TRBV12-3/TRBV12-4,TGTGCCAGCAGTTTGTCCCGGAGCGGGGGGCCTTCCTACGAGCAGTACTTC,CASSLSRSGGPSYEQYF